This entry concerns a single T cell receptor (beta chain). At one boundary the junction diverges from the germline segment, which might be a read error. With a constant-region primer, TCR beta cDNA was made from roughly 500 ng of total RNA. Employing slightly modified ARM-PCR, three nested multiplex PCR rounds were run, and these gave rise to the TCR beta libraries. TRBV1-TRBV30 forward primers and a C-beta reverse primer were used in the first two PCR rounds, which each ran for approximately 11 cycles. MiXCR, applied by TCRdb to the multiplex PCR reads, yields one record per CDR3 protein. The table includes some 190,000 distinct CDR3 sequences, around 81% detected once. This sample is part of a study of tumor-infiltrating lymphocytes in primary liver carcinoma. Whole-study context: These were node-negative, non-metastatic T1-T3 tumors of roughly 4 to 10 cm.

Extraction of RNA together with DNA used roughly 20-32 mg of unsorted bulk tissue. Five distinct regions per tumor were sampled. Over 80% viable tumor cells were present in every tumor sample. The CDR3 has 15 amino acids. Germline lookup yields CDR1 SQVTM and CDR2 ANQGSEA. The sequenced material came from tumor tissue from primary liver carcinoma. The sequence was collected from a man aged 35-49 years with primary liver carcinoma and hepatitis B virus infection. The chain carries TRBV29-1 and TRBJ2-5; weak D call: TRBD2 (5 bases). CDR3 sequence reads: CSVETAAGRSETQYF. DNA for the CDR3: TGCAGTGTTGAAACCGCGGCGGGTAGATCGGAGACCCAATACTTC.